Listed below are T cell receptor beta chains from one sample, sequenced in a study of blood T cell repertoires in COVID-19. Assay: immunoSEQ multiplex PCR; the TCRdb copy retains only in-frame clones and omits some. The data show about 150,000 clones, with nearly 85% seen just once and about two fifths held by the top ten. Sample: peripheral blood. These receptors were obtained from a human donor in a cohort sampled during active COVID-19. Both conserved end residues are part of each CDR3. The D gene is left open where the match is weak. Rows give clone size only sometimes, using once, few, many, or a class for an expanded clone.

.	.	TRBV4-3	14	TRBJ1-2	CASSQARGSYGYTF	TGCGCCAGCAGCCAAGCCCGGGGGAGCTATGGCTACACCTTC
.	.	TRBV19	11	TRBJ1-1	CATQGVTEAFF	TGTGCCACTCAGGGTGTAACTGAAGCTTTCTTT
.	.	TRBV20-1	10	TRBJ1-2	CSASRVPGTF	TGCAGTGCGTCTAGAGTTCCCGGCACCTTC
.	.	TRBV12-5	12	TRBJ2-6	CASSGGANVLTF	TGTGCTAGTAGCGGGGGGGCCAACGTCCTGACTTTC
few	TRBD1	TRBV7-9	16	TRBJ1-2	CASSLGGQAGLYGYTF	TGTGCCAGCAGCTTAGGCGGACAGGCGGGGCTCTATGGCTACACCTTC
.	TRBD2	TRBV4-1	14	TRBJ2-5	CASKGLAGRETQYF	TGCGCCAGCAAGGGACTAGCGGGAAGGGAGACCCAGTACTTC
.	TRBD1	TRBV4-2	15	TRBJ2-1	CASRLTGTANNEQFF	TGTGCCAGCAGACTCACCGGGACAGCAAACAATGAGCAGTTCTTC
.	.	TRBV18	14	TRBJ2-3	CASSRTGSVDTQYF	TGTGCCAGCTCACGTACGGGTAGTGTGGATACGCAGTATTTT
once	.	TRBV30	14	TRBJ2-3	CAWRGGTSTDTQYF	TGTGCCTGGAGGGGCGGGACTAGCACAGATACGCAGTATTTT
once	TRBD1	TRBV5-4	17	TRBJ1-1	CASSAGQGRFDNTEAFF	TGTGCCAGCAGCGCAGGACAGGGGAGATTTGATAACACTGAAGCTTTCTTT
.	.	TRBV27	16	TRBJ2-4	CASSSASDSGVNIQYF	TGTGCCAGCAGTTCCGCCTCCGACAGTGGGGTAAACATTCAGTACTTC
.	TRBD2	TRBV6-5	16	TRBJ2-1	CASSYRAGGSYNEQFF	TGTGCCAGCAGTTACCGGGCGGGGGGCTCCTACAATGAGCAGTTCTTC
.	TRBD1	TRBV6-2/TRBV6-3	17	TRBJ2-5	CASSYSGGGAGGETQYF	TGTGCCAGCAGTTACTCCGGCGGAGGCGCAGGGGGAGAGACCCAGTACTTC
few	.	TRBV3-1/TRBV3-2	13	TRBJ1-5	CASSQGLQQPQHF	TGTGCCAGCAGCCAGGGACTACAGCAGCCCCAGCATTTT